Listed here are 15 T cell receptor beta chains from one sample, sequenced in a study of long-term antiretroviral therapy in people with HIV. At the survey level, the v3.0 immunoSEQ assay was run. Produced via immunoSEQ multiplex PCR; TCRdb's table is partial and in-frame only. The sample yields 15,000 or so clones, 80% to 85% seen once. Sequencing was performed on unsorted PBMCs, taken 0.3 years before starting antiretroviral therapy. These receptors all come from a man aged 50 or older with HIV.

This chain connects TRBV28 to TRBJ1-4; 7 positions match TRBD1. The junction had 11 bases not matched to a gene; V was cut back by 6 bases and J by 1 base. Germline loops: CDR1 MDHEN, CDR2 SYDVKM. The CDR3 is 17 residues long. Here the CDR3 reads CASSPGQTLRTNEKLFF. The DNA for the CDR3 is TGTGCCAGCAGCCCGGGACAGACTTTAAGAACTAATGAAAAACTGTTTTTT.

The chain couples TRBV28 to TRBJ2-1, with 10 bases matching TRBD1. The germline gives CDR1 MDHEN, CDR2 SYDVKM. J gave up 8 bases and V 6 bases, and 13 bases lay outside the gene matches. The CDR3 is 16 amino acids. DNA of the CDR3: TGTGCCAGCAGACCCCTTAGCGGGACAGGGGAATATGAGCAGTTCTTC. The encoded protein is CASRPLSGTGEYEQFF.

This sequence joins TRBV28 and TRBJ1-3; D remains unclear. Germline assignment: CDR1 MDHEN and CDR2 SYDVKM. The CDR3 spans 14 residues. V dropped 5 bases and J dropped 0 bases, with 8 bases sitting between them. The CDR3 DNA is TGTGCCAGCAGTCAGGCTTTCTCTGGAAACACCATATATTTT. Amino acid sequence: CASSQAFSGNTIYF.

The chain combines TRBV28 with TRBJ1-2; possibly TRBD1 for D (6 bases). Trimming shortened V by 10 bases and J by 5 bases, and 14 bases separated the two germline ends. In germline, CDR1 is MDHEN, CDR2 SYDVKM. The CDR3 is made up of 12 amino acids. The CDR3 reads CATERGAYGYTF. Here the CDR3 DNA reads TGTGCCACGGAGAGGGGGGCGTATGGCTACACCTTC.

The CDR3 DNA reads as TGCGCCAGCAGCTTGAACAATTTGGGGGATACGCAGTATTTT. Translation: CASSLNNLGDTQYF. The chain has TRBV5-1 and TRBJ2-3; D gene uncertain. V lost 1 base to trimming and J lost 6 bases, with 12 bases between them. There are 14 residues in the CDR3. CDR1 is SGHRS and CDR2 is YFSETQ in the germline V gene.

The chain employs TRBV28 and TRBJ1-2; 10 positions agree with TRBD1. This CDR3 contains 15 residues. With V trimmed by 5 bases and J by 7 bases, 10 bases remained unmatched. In germline, CDR1 is MDHEN, CDR2 SYDVKM. CDR3 residues: CASSLRQGAPFGYTF. DNA for the CDR3: TGTGCCAGCAGTCTCCGACAGGGGGCCCCCTTTGGCTACACCTTC.

This chain links TRBV5-4 with TRBJ2-7, with D perhaps TRBD2 (6 bases). This CDR3 is 15 amino acids long. Germline values: CDR1 SGHNT, CDR2 YYREEE (reference sequence). V was pared by 0 bases and J by 5 bases, with 15 bases between. The CDR3 reads CASSLVGRPTNEQYF. In nucleotides, the CDR3 is TGTGCCAGCAGCTTGGTCGGGAGACCCACTAACGAGCAGTACTTC.

For this clone: One end of the junction fails to match germline, which may point to a read error. The J gene is TRBJ2-1, the V gene TRBV5-4, with D possibly being TRBD1 or TRBD2 (7 bases each). This CDR3 has 15 amino acids. Germline-derived CDR1 and CDR2 are SGHNT and YYREEE (reference sequence). DNA of the CDR3: TGTGCCAGCAGCCAAGAGACAGGGATCGGGGAGGGGGGGGTCTTC. Encoded protein: CASSQETGIGEGGVF. The full variable domain, in which reference TRBV5-4 and TRBJ2-1 provide the parts outside the CDR3, is ETGVTQSPTHLIKTRGQQVTLRCSSQSGHNTVSWYQQALGQGPQFIFQYYREEENGRGNFPPRFSGLQFPNYSSELNVNALELDDSALYLCASSQETGIGEGGVFGPGTRLTVL.

The gene calls are TRBV4-1 and TRBJ2-3; maybe TRBD2 (5 bases). Trimming cost V 4 bases and J 3 bases, with 17 bases left between them. Germline V gene sequence: CDR1 MGHRA, CDR2 YSYEKL. The CDR3 sequence is 16 residues long. As DNA, the CDR3 is TGCGCCAGCAGCCGCTTACCGGGGAAGTGGACAGATACGCAGTATTTT. Its protein is CASSRLPGKWTDTQYF.

V and J are TRBV18 and TRBJ2-5; D gene ambiguous. There are 11 residues in the CDR3. Germline V gene sequence: CDR1 KGHSH, CDR2 LQKENI. The germline V and J ends were trimmed by 3 bases and 5 bases, with 4 bases remaining between them. CDR3 bases: TGTGCCAGCTCACCCGGGGAGACCCAGTACTTC. Translated, it gives CASSPGETQYF.

The chain uses TRBV7-6 and TRBJ1-1, with D possibly matching TRBD1 (5 bases). V lost 5 bases to trimming and J lost 2 bases, with 9 bases between them. The CDR3 runs 13 residues. Germline CDR1 and CDR2: SGHVS and FNYEAQ. Written as DNA, the CDR3 is TGTGCCAGCAGCGCCCAGGGAAACACTGAAGCTTTCTTT. Its protein product is CASSAQGNTEAFF.

The chain has TRBV11-2 and TRBJ1-3, with D uncertain. V was cut by 5 bases and J by 0 bases, with 8 bases left in between. The germline V gene has CDR1 SGHAT and CDR2 FQNNGV. CDR3 size: 14 residues. CDR3 loop: CASSPYTSGNTIYF. The CDR3, as DNA: TGTGCCAGCAGCCCATATACCTCTGGAAACACCATATATTTT.

The V call is TRBV7-9, the J call TRBJ1-1; 10 nucleotides match TRBD1. V shed 1 base and J 5 bases; nucleotides not matched to a gene: 4. CDR3 length: 15 amino acids. Germline V gene sequence: CDR1 SEHNR, CDR2 FQNEAQ (reference sequence). DNA of the CDR3: TGTGCCAGCAGCTTAGGGGACAGGGGTTGGACTGAAGCTTTCTTT. Its translation is CASSLGDRGWTEAFF. The full variable domain, with the rest looked up from reference TRBV7-9 and TRBJ1-1, is DTGVSQNPRHKITKRGQNVTFRCDPISEHNRLYWYRQTLGQGPEFLTYFQNEAQLEKSRLLSDRFSAERPKGSFSTLEIQRTEQGDSAMYLCASSLGDRGWTEAFFGQGTRLTVV.

The chain links TRBV19 to TRBJ2-3; TRBD2 might be the D (6 bases). Trimming pared 3 bases from V and 0 bases from J, leaving 13 bases between. CDR1 and CDR2 (germline): LNHDA, SQIVND (reference sequence). The CDR3 is 16 amino acids. The CDR3, as DNA: TGTGCCAGTAGTATCTCTGGCGGGGCAAGCACAGATACGCAGTATTTT. It specifies CASSISGGASTDTQYF. Variable domain in full (rest from reference TRBV19 and TRBJ2-3): DGGITQSPKYLFRKEGQNVTLSCEQNLNHDAMYWYRQDPGQGLRLIYYSQIVNDFQKGDIAEGYSVSREKKESFPLTVTSAQKNPTAFYLCASSISGGASTDTQYFGPGTRLTVL.

As DNA, the CDR3 is TGTGCCAGCGGCCGGGGGTACGGCTATGGCTACACCTTC. Translated: CASGRGYGYGYTF. J is TRBJ1-2 and V is TRBV27; TRBD1 is a possible D gene (5 bases). Trimming shortened V by 8 bases and J by 4 bases, and 14 bases separated the two germline ends. Per germline, CDR1 MNHEY and CDR2 SMNVEV (reference sequence). The CDR3 runs to 13 residues.